This section outlines one TCR beta chain sequence together with its context. The antigen is not known. The record originates from a study of T cell repertoires in cytomegalovirus infection. Study details: Well-studied HLA-B-restricted epitopes and recently identified HLA-C-restricted epitopes of CMV were both used in the study. Signatures in public TCR beta sequences pointed to both CMV infection and matching HLA type.

Whole-study findings and limits: The cumulative frequency of public TCR beta families distinguished individuals who carried CMV together with the relevant HLA.

Via MiXCR, TCRdb re-called the reads, giving one row per CDR3 protein. The sample records approximately 110,000 distinct CDR3 sequences, over 25% being singletons. The V gene's germline CDR1 is DFQATT and CDR2 SNEGSKA (reference sequence). The CDR3 has 15 residues. V gave up 7 bases and J gave up 0 bases, with 18 bases separating them. The specimen was CD8+ T cells from cultured PBMCs, collected from culture after CMV antigen stimulation. The origin of this receptor is a human donor in good health (CMV status not recorded). Some clones in this sample may be carry-over from other donors' samples. The rearrangement joins TRBV20-1 to TRBJ1-1; a possible D gene is TRBD1 (6 bases). Written as DNA, the CDR3 is TGCAGTGTAGGTGTCCCGGACAGAGTGAACACTGAAGCTTTCTTT. This sequence encodes CSVGVPDRVNTEAFF.